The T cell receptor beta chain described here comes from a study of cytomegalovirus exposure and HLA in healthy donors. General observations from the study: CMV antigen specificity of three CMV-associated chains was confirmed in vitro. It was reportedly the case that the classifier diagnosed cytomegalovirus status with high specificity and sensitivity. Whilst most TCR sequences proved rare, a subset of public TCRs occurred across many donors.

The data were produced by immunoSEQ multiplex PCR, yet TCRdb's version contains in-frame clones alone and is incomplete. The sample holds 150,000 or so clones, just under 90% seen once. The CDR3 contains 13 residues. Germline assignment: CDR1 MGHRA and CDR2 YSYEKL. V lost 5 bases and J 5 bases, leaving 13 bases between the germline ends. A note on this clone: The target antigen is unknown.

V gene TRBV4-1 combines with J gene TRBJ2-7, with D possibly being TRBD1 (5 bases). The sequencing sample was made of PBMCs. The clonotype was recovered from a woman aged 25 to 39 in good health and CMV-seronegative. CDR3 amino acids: CASSRGQTDEQYF. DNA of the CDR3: TGCGCCAGCAGCAGAGGACAAACGGACGAGCAGTACTTC.